These 10 T cell receptor delta chains were sequenced from one sample in a study of Vδ1+ human thymocytes. Study outcomes and limitations: Thymic TRG and TRD repertoires appeared highly polyclonal, with Gaussian CDR3 length distributions.

Extracted RNA was reverse transcribed into cDNA. CDR3 amplicons came from multiplex PCR with pooled V-gene forward and constant-region reverse primers. TCRdb used CATT to re-call clones from the multiplex PCR reads. The sample has about 50,000 delta-chain clones, over 12% seen once. These receptors lack a known antigen. The sequenced material came from Vdelta1+ gamma-delta thymocytes from the thymus. Specified subset: FACS-sorted CD3+ TCRalphabeta- TCRVdelta1+ TCRVdelta2- thymocytes. The receptors originated from a girl under three years old who had congenital heart surgery.

This clone was seen only a few times. The chain recombines TRDV1 with TRDJ1, with 9 bases matching TRDD3. This CDR3 is 18 amino acids long. V dropped 6 bases and J dropped 0; count of bases not matched to a gene: 14. Germline assignment: CDR1 TSWWSYY and CDR2 QGS. The CDR3 protein is CALGGQVLGDPYTDKLIF. In DNA form, the CDR3 reads TGTGCTCTTGGAGGCCAAGTACTGGGGGACCCGTACACCGATAAACTCATCTTT.

This clone was seen a few times. The J gene is TRDJ1, the V gene TRDV1; TRDD3 matches 11 bases. CDR1 and CDR2 (germline): TSWWSYY, QGS. With 1 base clipped from V and 3 bases from J, the junction kept 13 bases outside the gene matches. The CDR3 contains 19 residues. The CDR3 nucleotides are TGTGCTCTTGGGGAACAAAAACGCTGGGGGATACTAAGGTCCGATAAACTCATCTTT. It specifies CALGEQKRWGILRSDKLIF.

This clone has a handful of counts. V is TRDV1 and J is TRDJ1, with 7 bases aligning to TRDD3. This CDR3 has 20 amino acids. In germline, CDR1 is TSWWSYY, CDR2 QGS. The V and J ends lost 0 bases and 0 bases, in that order; junction bases with no gene match: 16. For the CDR3, the DNA is TGTGCTCTTGGGGAACTAGTTCCCTCCCAACGTACTGGGGACACCGATAAACTCATCTTT. Amino acid sequence: CALGELVPSQRTGDTDKLIF.

Concerning this clone: This CDR3 is also generated by other DNA sequences in the sample. The rearrangement joins TRDV1 to TRDJ1; D might be TRDD3 (6 bases). Germline V gene lookup returns CDR1 TSWWSYY and CDR2 QGS. Trimming left V 5 bases short and J 2 bases short, with 18 bases between. CDR3 length equals 16 residues. DNA for the CDR3: TGTGCTCTTGGGATTGGGATGTTTACTGGGACCGATAAACTCATCTTT. It translates to CALGIGMFTGTDKLIF.

This clone rates as medium-sized. The chain links TRDV2 to TRDJ1, with 12 bases that match TRDD3. The CDR3 totals 19 residues. The germline V gene has CDR1 GEAIGNYY and CDR2 EKD. V trimming: 3 bases; J trimming: 0 bases; junction bases outside the gene matches: 13. The chain's CDR3 is CACDDGPGGYAGYTDKLIF. In DNA form, the CDR3 reads TGTGCCTGTGACGATGGACCTGGGGGATACGCGGGGTACACCGATAAACTCATCTTT.

This clone was seen more than once but under ten times. The chain uses TRDV1 and TRDJ1; the D gene is possibly TRDD3 (9 bases). The CDR3 totals 19 residues. V was shortened by 7 bases and J by 3 bases, with 30 bases between the two germline ends. The V gene's germline CDR1 is TSWWSYY and CDR2 QGS. CDR3 loop: CALASFLDYFWGYADKLIF. The DNA for the CDR3 is TGTGCTCTTGCCTCCTTCCTAGACTATTTTTGGGGATACGCCGATAAACTCATCTTT.

This clone was seen many times. The chain employs TRDV2 and TRDJ2, with TRDD3 identical over 7 bases. Per germline, CDR1 GEAIGNYY and CDR2 EKD. CDR3 size: 24 residues. Trimming cost V 0 bases and J 0 bases; bases outside gene matches: 27. CDR3 in amino acids: CACDTSSYRLPLEGYKALTAQLFF. The CDR3 DNA sequence: TGTGCCTGTGACACCAGTAGCTACAGACTACCTCTGGAGGGATACAAGGCTTTGACAGCACAACTCTTCTTT.

About this clone: The junction departs from the called germline gene at one end, perhaps through a read error. The chain has TRDV1 and TRDJ1; 10 bases align to TRDD3. Per germline, CDR1 TSWWSYY and CDR2 QGS. The CDR3 is 21 residues long. The chain's CDR3 is CALGESPGDTRASSYTGKLIF. In DNA form, the CDR3 reads TGTGCTCTTGGGGAATCACCGGGGGATACGCGTGCCTCCTCGTACACCGGTAAACTCATCTTT.

The chain joins TRDV1 to TRDJ1; 8 nucleotides line up with TRDD3. This CDR3 has 14 residues. V lost 7 bases, J lost 0 bases, and 4 bases stayed unmatched. Germline V CDR1 and CDR2: TSWWSYY, QGS. CDR3 in amino acids: CALAGGTYTDKLIF. CDR3 bases: TGTGCTCTTGCTGGGGGAACTTACACCGATAAACTCATCTTT.

This clone has more than one count but fewer than ten. The chain joins TRDV1 to TRDJ1; 7 bases match TRDD3. CDR3 size: 23 residues. V dropped 3 bases and J dropped 0; count of bases not matched to a gene: 28. Germline V gene lookup returns CDR1 TSWWSYY and CDR2 QGS. The CDR3 is CALGDASLLRLGAINEYTDKLIF. The CDR3 DNA is TGTGCTCTTGGGGATGCCAGTTTGTTACGGCTGGGGGCCATCAACGAGTACACCGATAAACTCATCTTT.